This T cell receptor (beta chain) was documented in a study of patients and donors after allogeneic stem cell transplantation. TCRdb re-called the RT-PCR reads through MiXCR, storing one row per CDR3 protein. The sample has about a million distinct CDR3 sequences, under 20% seen once; the top ten hold 6%. This CDR3 comprises 15 residues. The V gene's germline CDR1 is SEHNR and CDR2 FQNEAQ (reference sequence). The V end was cut by 4 bases, the J end by 0 bases, with 9 bases between. The rearrangement links TRBV7-9 to TRBJ2-2; no firm D call. The sequence was obtained from a human donor who was either an allogeneic HSCT recipient or a stem cell or donor lymphocyte infusion donor (not recorded which). It is not recorded whose cells these are; they may come from a transplant donor. Material: blood, either unsorted or a sorted T cell fraction (not recorded which). The CDR3 DNA sequence: TGTGCCAGCAGCTCATCTCCCTCGAACACCGGGGAGCTGTTTTTT. It yields the protein CASSSSPSNTGELFF.